This T cell receptor beta chain was retrieved from a study of regulatory T cells in long-lasting Graves disease. Regarding the study as a whole: Among samples with persistent disease, TRBV28, TRBJ1-2 and TRBJ2-5 were favored.

Germline V gives CDR1 MNHNS, CDR2 SASEGT. CDR3 size: 15 residues. Germline trimming cut 6 bases from V and 2 bases from J; bases unmatched to any gene: 4. Libraries of TCR beta came from iRepertoire HTBI primers plus Arm-PCR of CDR3 regions. Each CDR3 protein gets one entry after TCRdb re-called the multiplex PCR reads with MiXCR. This table holds about 420,000 distinct CDR3 sequences, less than 25% found once. The time point was: persistent/refractory GD, antithyroid drugs over 5 years with positive TRAb. PBMC-derived RNA was used for the TCR library. With regard to this clonotype: As yet, its antigen is unknown.

This material consisted of peripheral blood mononuclear cells (PBMCs), taken when the disease was refractory, from a patient treated with antithyroid drugs. This TCR came from a female donor with Graves disease. This rearrangement joins TRBV6-1 to TRBJ2-2; TRBD2 matches 9 bases. The CDR3 sequence: CASRREGDNTGELFF. CDR3 in DNA: TGTGCCAGCAGGCGGGAGGGAGACAACACCGGGGAGCTGTTTTTT.